The present TCR beta chain was sequenced within a study of blood T cell repertoires in COVID-19. The repertoire was sequenced with immunoSEQ multiplex PCR; TCRdb's copy has only in-frame clones and lacks some. The sample includes about 250,000 clones, approximately 86% of them seen just once. All enrollees were roughly 18 to 100 years old and from about 24 US areas. The recovered donors of Cohort 3 showed two negative PCRs, clearance, or symptom resolution. The V gene lost 0 bases and the J gene lost 3 bases, with 8 bases spanning the gap. The CDR3 is 14 residues long. Germline V gene sequence: CDR1 MNHEY, CDR2 SVGAGI.

The TCR sequence derives from a woman in her forties or fifties who had recovered from COVID-19. The genes are TRBV6-5 and TRBJ1-2; possible D gene TRBD1, 5 bases. Sequencing input: PBMCs or T cells enriched from blood (not recorded which). The CDR3 DNA reads as TGTGCCAGCAGTTACTCGTGGGGGGACTATGGCTACACCTTC. Translation: CASSYSWGDYGYTF.